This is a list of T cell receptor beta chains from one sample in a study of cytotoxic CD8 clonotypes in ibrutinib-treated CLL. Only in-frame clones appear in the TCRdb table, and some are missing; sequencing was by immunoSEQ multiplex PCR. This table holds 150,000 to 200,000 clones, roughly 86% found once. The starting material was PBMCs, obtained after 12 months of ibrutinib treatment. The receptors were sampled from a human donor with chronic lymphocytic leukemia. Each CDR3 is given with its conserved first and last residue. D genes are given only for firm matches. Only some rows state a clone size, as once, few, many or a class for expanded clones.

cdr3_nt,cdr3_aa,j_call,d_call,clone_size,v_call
TGCGCCAGCAGCCAAGGAACTAGCGGGGGACCGAACACCGGGGAGCTGTTTTTT,CASSQGTSGGPNTGELFF,TRBJ2-2,TRBD2,once,TRBV4-3
TGTGCCAGCTCACCAATTGCAGGATCAGGTGAAAAACTGTTTTTT,CASSPIAGSGEKLFF,TRBJ1-4,NA,NA,TRBV18
TGTGCCAGCAGTTTATATGGGACTGGCTACACCTTC,CASSLYGTGYTF,TRBJ1-2,NA,NA,TRBV27
TGTGCCAGCAGTCGGGACAGGGAGGCGCCTGGAAACACCATATATTTT,CASSRDREAPGNTIYF,TRBJ1-3,TRBD1,NA,TRBV28
TGCGCCAGCAGGGGTTACGAGGGAAATGAGCAGTTCTTC,CASRGYEGNEQFF,TRBJ2-1,NA,NA,TRBV5-1
TGCAGCACCCGGGAGGGGGGTGGTCTCACAGATACGCAGTATTTT,CSTREGGGLTDTQYF,TRBJ2-3,TRBD2,NA,TRBV29-1
TGTGCCAGCAGTCAGGCGAACTTCTATGGCTACACCTTC,CASSQANFYGYTF,TRBJ1-2,NA,once,TRBV27
TGTGCCAGCAGCTTCGGCGGGAGCTCCACCGGGGAGCTGTTTTTT,CASSFGGSSTGELFF,TRBJ2-2,TRBD2,NA,TRBV11-2
TGTGCCAGCAGCTGGGACAGGGACTATGGCTACACCTTC,CASSWDRDYGYTF,TRBJ1-2,TRBD1,NA,TRBV7-9
TGTGCCAGTACAGGGTGGGCTGAAGCTTTCTTT,CASTGWAEAFF,TRBJ1-1,NA,NA,TRBV19
TGTGCCAGCTCACCCTCCGGGTGGGGACAGGGAAAACTGTTTTTT,CASSPSGWGQGKLFF,TRBJ1-4,TRBD1,few,TRBV18
TGCGCCAGCAGCTCGGGTGACAGGGACTCCTACGAGCAGTACTTC,CASSSGDRDSYEQYF,TRBJ2-7,TRBD1,NA,TRBV5-1
TGTGCCAGCAGCTCGACTAGCGGAAGGGGGGCAGATACGCAGTATTTT,CASSSTSGRGADTQYF,TRBJ2-3,TRBD2,once,TRBV7-2
TGTGCCAGCAGTCCTCCGGACAGGACCAACTATGGCTACACCTTC,CASSPPDRTNYGYTF,TRBJ1-2,TRBD1,few,TRBV28
TGTGCCAGCTCTTTAACGCCCAACGAACGGACCCAGTACTTC,CASSLTPNERTQYF,TRBJ2-5,NA,NA,TRBV18
TGTGCCAGCAGCCTGACAGAGAACACTGAAGCTTTCTTT,CASSLTENTEAFF,TRBJ1-1,NA,few,TRBV7-6
TGTGCCAGCAGTTTAGGCCTAGCGGGAGGCCACTCTAACTACGAGCAGTACTTC,CASSLGLAGGHSNYEQYF,TRBJ2-7,TRBD2,NA,TRBV28
TGTGCCACCAAGGACGCCCTTAATGAAAAACTGTTTTTT,CATKDALNEKLFF,TRBJ1-4,NA,NA,TRBV15
TGTGCCAGTAGTCCACAGGGTTTCTATGGCTACACCTTC,CASSPQGFYGYTF,TRBJ1-2,NA,few,TRBV19
TGTGCCAGCAGCTTAGGTGGGAACACTGAAGCTTTCTTT,CASSLGGNTEAFF,TRBJ1-1,NA,few,TRBV11-2
TGTGCCAGCAGCCCTCTGGACAGGCGGAACACTGAAGCTTTCTTT,CASSPLDRRNTEAFF,TRBJ1-1,TRBD1,NA,TRBV28
TGCGCCAGCAGCCAAGGACTACTGGAGACCCAGTACTTC,CASSQGLLETQYF,TRBJ2-5,NA,NA,TRBV4-1
TGCGCCAGCAGCCAAGAAAGGGGGCGATCCTACGAGCAGTACTTC,CASSQERGRSYEQYF,TRBJ2-7,TRBD1,NA,TRBV4-1
TGTGCCAGCAGTTTATATGGGACAGGGAGAGAGACCCAGTACTTC,CASSLYGTGRETQYF,TRBJ2-5,TRBD1,NA,TRBV27
TGCAGCTCCGAGGCCGGGGAGGAGCAGTACTTC,CSSEAGEEQYF,TRBJ2-7,NA,once,TRBV29-1
TGTGCCAGCAGCCGCCCGGGACAGGGAGATGGCTACACCTTC,CASSRPGQGDGYTF,TRBJ1-2,TRBD1,NA,TRBV16
TGTGCCAGCAGCCAAGAGATCCAGCGGCAAGAGACCCAGTACTTC,CASSQEIQRQETQYF,TRBJ2-5,NA,NA,TRBV4-2
TGTGCCAGCAGTTCTGCGGCCCTGGGGGAAACCTACGAGCAGTACTTC,CASSSAALGETYEQYF,TRBJ2-7,NA,NA,TRBV27
TGTGCCAGCAGCCCCAGGGGACCGTCCGATACGCAGTATTTT,CASSPRGPSDTQYF,TRBJ2-3,NA,NA,TRBV7-8
TGTGCCAGCAGCCCCCAGGGAGGAGACACCATATATTTT,CASSPQGGDTIYF,TRBJ1-3,NA,NA,TRBV11-3
TGTGCCAGCTCACCAAACCCATATAGACTCGTCTTCACAGATACGCAGTATTTT,CASSPNPYRLVFTDTQYF,TRBJ2-3,NA,NA,TRBV18
TGTGCCAGTAGTATTTTGGGGAATGGCAATCAGCCCCAGCATTTT,CASSILGNGNQPQHF,TRBJ1-5,NA,NA,TRBV19
TGTGCCAGCAGCGCCGTACTAGCGGGTTGGTACAATGAGCAGTTCTTC,CASSAVLAGWYNEQFF,TRBJ2-1,TRBD2,NA,TRBV9
TGTGCCAGCAGTCCCCCAGCGGGGCGCTACAATGAGCAGTTCTTC,CASSPPAGRYNEQFF,TRBJ2-1,TRBD2,NA,TRBV2
TGTGCCAGCAGCTTAGGTAGCGGGAGGGCCTACGAGCAGTACTTC,CASSLGSGRAYEQYF,TRBJ2-7,TRBD2,once,TRBV13
TGTGCCACCAGCAGAGGTAGCGGGGGGTCCCTAGGCAATGAGCAGTTCTTC,CATSRGSGGSLGNEQFF,TRBJ2-1,TRBD2,NA,TRBV15
TGTGCCAGCATGGGGGGGCCCGAAAAACTGTTTTTT,CASMGGPEKLFF,TRBJ1-4,NA,NA,TRBV7-9
TGTGCCAGCGGGGGGGAAACCCACGAGCAGTACTTC,CASGGETHEQYF,TRBJ2-7,TRBD2,NA,TRBV11-3
TGTGCCGGGGGACGGGAAAAACTGTTTTTT,CAGGREKLFF,TRBJ1-4,NA,NA,TRBV28
TGTGCCAGCAGCCCTGGACTAGCGGGGGGCGGGGAGCTGTTTTTT,CASSPGLAGGGELFF,TRBJ2-2,TRBD2,NA,TRBV4-2
TGTGCCACCATGCACCACTACGAGCAGTACTTC,CATMHHYEQYF,TRBJ2-7,NA,NA,TRBV6-1
TGTGCCAGCAGCGGACAGGGGTCCTCCTACGAGCAGTACTTC,CASSGQGSSYEQYF,TRBJ2-7,TRBD1,NA,TRBV5-6
TGTGCCAGCAGTCGGGACAGGAACACCGGGGAGCTGTTTTTT,CASSRDRNTGELFF,TRBJ2-2,TRBD1,NA,TRBV6-5
TGTGCCAGTAGTGTCGGACAGGGGAACACTGAAGCTTTCTTT,CASSVGQGNTEAFF,TRBJ1-1,TRBD1,NA,TRBV19
TGTGCCAGTAGGGACAGGGGTAGTGGCTACACCTTC,CASRDRGSGYTF,TRBJ1-2,TRBD1,NA,TRBV19
TGCGCCAGCAGGTGGTTTCAGGGGGATGGGGAGCAGTACTTC,CASRWFQGDGEQYF,TRBJ2-7,TRBD1,NA,TRBV5-1
TGTGCCAGCAGTGAGGGAAGTGGGAGTCTCTACGAGCAGTACTTC,CASSEGSGSLYEQYF,TRBJ2-7,NA,NA,TRBV25-1
TGTGCCAGCTCACCACCTCGATCTGGGAGCACAGATACGCAGTATTTT,CASSPPRSGSTDTQYF,TRBJ2-3,NA,NA,TRBV18
TGTGCCAGCAGTACAGGGGGTAACATTCAGTACTTC,CASSTGGNIQYF,TRBJ2-4,TRBD1,NA,TRBV11-1
TGTGCCAGTAGTATAGACAGCGGGACTAGCGGGAGGTTGTTCTTC,CASSIDSGTSGRLFF,TRBJ2-1,TRBD2,NA,TRBV19
TGTGCCAGCAGCTTAGAATCAGATACGCAGTATTTT,CASSLESDTQYF,TRBJ2-3,NA,NA,TRBV5-6
TGTGCCAGCAGTATGCCGGGGGGAGAGCAGTACTTC,CASSMPGGEQYF,TRBJ2-7,TRBD2,NA,TRBV27
TGTGCCAGCAGTGATCTAGGAGACAATGAGCAGTTCTTC,CASSDLGDNEQFF,TRBJ2-1,NA,NA,TRBV6-1
TGTGCCAGCAGTCGACACAGGGACCAGAACACCGGGGAGCTGTTTTTT,CASSRHRDQNTGELFF,TRBJ2-2,NA,NA,TRBV27
TGCGCCAGCAGCTACAACAGGGGGCGCGGCACAGATACGCAGTATTTT,CASSYNRGRGTDTQYF,TRBJ2-3,TRBD1,few,TRBV5-1